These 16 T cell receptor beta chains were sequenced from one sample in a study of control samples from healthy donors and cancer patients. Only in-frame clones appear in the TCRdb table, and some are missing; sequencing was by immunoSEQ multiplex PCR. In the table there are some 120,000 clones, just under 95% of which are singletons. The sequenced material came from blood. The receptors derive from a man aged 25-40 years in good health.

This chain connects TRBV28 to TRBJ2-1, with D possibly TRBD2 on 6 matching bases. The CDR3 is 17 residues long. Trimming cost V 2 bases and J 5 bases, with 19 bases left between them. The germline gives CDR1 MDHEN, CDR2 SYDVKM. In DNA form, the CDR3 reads TGTGCCAGCAGTTTACCCCGCTTGCGGGGAGTCGACAATGAGCAGTTCTTC. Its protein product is CASSLPRLRGVDNEQFF.

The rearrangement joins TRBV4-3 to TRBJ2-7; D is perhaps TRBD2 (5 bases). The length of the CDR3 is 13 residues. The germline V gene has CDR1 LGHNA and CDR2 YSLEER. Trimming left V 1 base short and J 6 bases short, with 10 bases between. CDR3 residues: CASSQAAAGEQYF. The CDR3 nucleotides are TGCGCCAGCAGCCAAGCGGCGGCGGGCGAGCAGTACTTC.

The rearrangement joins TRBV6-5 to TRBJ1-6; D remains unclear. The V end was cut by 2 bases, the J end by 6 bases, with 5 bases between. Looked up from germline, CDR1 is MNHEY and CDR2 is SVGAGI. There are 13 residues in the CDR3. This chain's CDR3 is CASSYGVNSPLHF. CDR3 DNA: TGTGCCAGCAGTTACGGGGTTAATTCACCCCTCCACTTT.

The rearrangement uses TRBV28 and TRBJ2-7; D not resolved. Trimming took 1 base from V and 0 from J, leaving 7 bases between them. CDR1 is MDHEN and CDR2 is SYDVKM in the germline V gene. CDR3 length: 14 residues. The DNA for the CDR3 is TGTGCCAGCAGTTTATTCGCCGGCTCCTACGAGCAGTACTTC. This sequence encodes CASSLFAGSYEQYF.

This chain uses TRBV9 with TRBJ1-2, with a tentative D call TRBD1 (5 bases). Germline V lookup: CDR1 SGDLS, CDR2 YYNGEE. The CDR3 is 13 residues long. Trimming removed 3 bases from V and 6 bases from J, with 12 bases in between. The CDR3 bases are TGTGCCAGCAGCGCTCGGCGGGGGGATGGCTACACCTTC. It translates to CASSARRGDGYTF. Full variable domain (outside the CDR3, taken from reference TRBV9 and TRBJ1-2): DSGVTQTPKHLITATGQRVTLRCSPRSGDLSVYWYQQSLDQGLQFLIQYYNGEERAKGNILERFSAQQFPDLHSELNLSSLELGDSALYFCASSARRGDGYTFGSGTRLTVV.

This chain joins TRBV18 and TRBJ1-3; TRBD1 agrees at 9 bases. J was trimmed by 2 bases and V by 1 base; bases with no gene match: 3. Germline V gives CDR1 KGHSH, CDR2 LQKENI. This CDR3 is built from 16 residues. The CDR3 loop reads CASSPRQGVAGNTIYF. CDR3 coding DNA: TGTGCCAGCTCACCACGACAGGGGGTCGCTGGAAACACCATATATTTT.

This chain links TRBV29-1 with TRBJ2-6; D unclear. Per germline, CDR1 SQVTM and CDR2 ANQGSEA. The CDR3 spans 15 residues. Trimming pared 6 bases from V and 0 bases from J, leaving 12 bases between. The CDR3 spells CSVYRRSSGANVLTF. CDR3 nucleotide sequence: TGCAGCGTCTATCGACGGAGCTCTGGGGCCAACGTCCTGACTTTC.

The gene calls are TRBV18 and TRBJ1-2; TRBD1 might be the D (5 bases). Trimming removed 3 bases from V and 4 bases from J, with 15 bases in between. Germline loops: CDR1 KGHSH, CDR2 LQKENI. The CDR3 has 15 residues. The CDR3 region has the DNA TGTGCCAGCTCACCGGGTAGGGACGGAGTCTATGGCTACACCTTC. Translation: CASSPGRDGVYGYTF.

The CDR3 sequence: CASSHGTLALNTIYF. The CDR3 DNA sequence: TGCGCCAGCAGCCACGGGACACTCGCGCTAAACACCATATATTTT. This chain links TRBV4-3 with TRBJ1-3, with a weak D call TRBD1 (6 bases). Germline V CDR1 and CDR2: LGHNA, YSLEER. Trimming left V 3 bases short and J 6 bases short, with 15 bases between. The CDR3 covers 15 residues.

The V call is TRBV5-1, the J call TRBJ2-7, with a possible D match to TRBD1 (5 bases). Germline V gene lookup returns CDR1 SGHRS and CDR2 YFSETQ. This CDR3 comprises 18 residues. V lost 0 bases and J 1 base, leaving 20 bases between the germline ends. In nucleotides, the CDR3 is TGCGCCAGCAGCTTGGGTCATCCGCTGCGACAGTCGTCCTACGAGCAGTACTTC. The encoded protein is CASSLGHPLRQSSYEQYF.

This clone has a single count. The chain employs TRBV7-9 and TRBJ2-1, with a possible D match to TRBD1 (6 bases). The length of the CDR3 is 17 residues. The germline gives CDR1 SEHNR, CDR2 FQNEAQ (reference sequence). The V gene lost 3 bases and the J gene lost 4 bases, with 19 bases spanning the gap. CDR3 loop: CASSFPYTGIHYNEQFF. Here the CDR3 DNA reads TGTGCCAGCAGCTTCCCCTATACAGGGATCCATTACAATGAGCAGTTCTTC.

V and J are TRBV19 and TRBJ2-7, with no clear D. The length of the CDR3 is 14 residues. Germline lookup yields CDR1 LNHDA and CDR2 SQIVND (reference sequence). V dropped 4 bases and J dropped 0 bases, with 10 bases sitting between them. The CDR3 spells CASSSQPTSYEQYF. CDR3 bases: TGTGCCAGTAGTAGCCAGCCGACCTCCTACGAGCAGTACTTC.

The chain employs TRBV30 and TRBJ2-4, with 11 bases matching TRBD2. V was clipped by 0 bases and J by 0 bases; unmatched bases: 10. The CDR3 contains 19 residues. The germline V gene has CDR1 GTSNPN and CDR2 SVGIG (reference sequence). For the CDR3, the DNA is TGTGCCTGGAGTGTATTGGTTCTAGCGGGGGGAGAAGCCAAAAACATTCAGTACTTC. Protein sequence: CAWSVLVLAGGEAKNIQYF.

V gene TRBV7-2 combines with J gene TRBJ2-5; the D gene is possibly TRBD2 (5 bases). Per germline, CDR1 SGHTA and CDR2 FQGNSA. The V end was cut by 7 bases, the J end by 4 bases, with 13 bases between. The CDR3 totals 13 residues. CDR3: CASTRSVGETQYF. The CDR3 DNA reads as TGTGCCAGCACCCGTAGCGTCGGAGAGACCCAGTACTTC.

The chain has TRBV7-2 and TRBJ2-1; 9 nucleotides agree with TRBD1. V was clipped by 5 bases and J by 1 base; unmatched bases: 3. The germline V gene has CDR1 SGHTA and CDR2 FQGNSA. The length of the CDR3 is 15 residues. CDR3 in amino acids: CASSAQGASYNEQFF. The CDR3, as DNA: TGTGCCAGCAGCGCACAGGGGGCTTCCTACAATGAGCAGTTCTTC.

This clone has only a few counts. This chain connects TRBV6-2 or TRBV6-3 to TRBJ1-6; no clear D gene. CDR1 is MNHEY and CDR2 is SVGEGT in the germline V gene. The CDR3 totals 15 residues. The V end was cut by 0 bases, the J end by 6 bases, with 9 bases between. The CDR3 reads CASSYSRRTNSPLHF. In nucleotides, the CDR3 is TGTGCCAGCAGTTACTCGAGGCGGACTAATTCACCCCTCCACTTT.